These 3 T cell receptor beta chains were sequenced from one sample in a study of T-cell reconstitution after alpha-beta-depleted transplantation in children. Molecular barcoding with unique molecular identifiers was used for the TCRbeta library. MiXCR, applied by TCRdb to the PCR reads, yields one record per CDR3 protein. The sample records roughly 300,000 distinct CDR3 sequences, about a tenth being singletons. This material consisted of PBMCs from the stem cell graft donor, taken from the stem cell graft. Receptors were obtained from a human donor who donated a stem cell graft to a child with acute lymphoblastic leukemia.

The chain joins TRBV20-1 to TRBJ2-3, with TRBD1 matching over 8 bases. J gave up 1 base and V 5 bases, and 5 bases lay outside the gene matches. The CDR3 extends over 14 amino acids. The germline CDR1 and CDR2 sequences are DFQATT and SNEGSKA (reference sequence). Here the CDR3 reads CSAPRTGRTDTQYF. DNA of the CDR3: TGCAGTGCTCCCCGGACAGGGCGCACAGATACGCAGTATTTT.

This clonotype has only a few counts. This rearrangement joins TRBV29-1 to TRBJ2-5; 9 bases fit TRBD2. The germline V gene has CDR1 SQVTM and CDR2 ANQGSEA. V shed 7 bases and J 5 bases; nucleotides not matched to a gene: 11. The CDR3 is made up of 14 amino acids. The CDR3 region has the DNA TGCAGCGCTCTATTTAGCGGGAGTCTTGAGACCCAGTACTTC. Its translation: CSALFSGSLETQYF.

This clonotype has a handful of counts. The chain uses TRBV5-1 and TRBJ2-3, with 7 bases identical to TRBD2. V lost 4 bases and J lost 4; bases outside the gene matches: 15. From germline, CDR1 is SGHRS and CDR2 YFSETQ. The CDR3 length is 17 residues. In DNA form, the CDR3 reads TGCGCCAGCAGCCCGGGACTAAGCGGTCTCACGGCAGATACGCAGTATTTT. It encodes CASSPGLSGLTADTQYF. Variable domain in full (rest from reference TRBV5-1 and TRBJ2-3): KAGVTQTPRYLIKTRGQQVTLSCSPISGHRSVSWYQQTPGQGLQFLFEYFSETQRNKGNFPGRFSGRQFSNSRSEMNVSTLELGDSALYLCASSPGLSGLTADTQYFGPGTRLTVL.